A selection of T cell receptor beta chains follows, all from one sample in a study of cytomegalovirus exposure and HLA in healthy donors. TCRdb's copy holds only in-frame clones and misses some; the assay was immunoSEQ multiplex PCR. The sample has 43,000 or so clones, about 72% seen once. Sequenced: PBMCs. The origin of the receptors is a young man in good health and CMV-seronegative. Both conserved end residues are part of each CDR3. A D gene is named only where the DNA matches it firmly. Some rows have no size entry. The others give once, few or many, or a class for an expanded clone.

clone size: few; V gene: TRBV4-3; D gene: .; J gene: TRBJ2-3; CDR3 DNA: TGCGCCAGCAGCCAAGTAGTCTGGACAGATACGCAGTATTTT; CDR3 protein: CASSQVVWTDTQYF
clone size: .; V gene: TRBV6-1; D gene: TRBD1; J gene: TRBJ1-2; CDR3 DNA: TGTGCCAGCAGTTTACAGGACAGGAACTATGGCTACACCTTC; CDR3 protein: CASSLQDRNYGYTF
clone size: .; V gene: TRBV11-3; D gene: .; J gene: TRBJ2-6; CDR3 DNA: TGTGCCAGCAGCCGAGGACACTCTGGGGCCAACGTCCTGACTTTC; CDR3 protein: CASSRGHSGANVLTF
clone size: few; V gene: TRBV18; D gene: TRBD1; J gene: TRBJ1-1; CDR3 DNA: TGTGCCAGCTCACCACCGGGACAGGGCGGAATGGCTTTCTTT; CDR3 protein: CASSPPGQGGMAFF
clone size: .; V gene: TRBV30; D gene: .; J gene: TRBJ1-6; CDR3 DNA: TGTGCCTGGAGTGACGGGAATTCACCCCTCCACTTT; CDR3 protein: CAWSDGNSPLHF
clone size: .; V gene: TRBV25-1; D gene: .; J gene: TRBJ1-4; CDR3 DNA: TGTGCCAGCAGTGAATCGGTGCGAGGAAATGAAAAACTGTTTTTT; CDR3 protein: CASSESVRGNEKLFF
clone size: .; V gene: TRBV25-1; D gene: .; J gene: TRBJ2-1; CDR3 DNA: TGTGCCAGCAGTGTGGGAAACGTGCGGGAAGTCTACAATGAGCAGTTCTTC; CDR3 protein: CASSVGNVREVYNEQFF
clone size: .; V gene: TRBV4-3; D gene: .; J gene: TRBJ1-4; CDR3 DNA: TGCGCCAGCAGCCAGAGTCAGGGTTCTGGGTCTGAAAAACTGTTTTTT; CDR3 protein: CASSQSQGSGSEKLFF
clone size: .; V gene: TRBV7-2; D gene: .; J gene: TRBJ2-1; CDR3 DNA: TGTGCCAGCAGTTCGAGCTCCTACAATGAGCAGTTCTTC; CDR3 protein: CASSSSSYNEQFF
clone size: .; V gene: TRBV11-3; D gene: TRBD2; J gene: TRBJ2-3; CDR3 DNA: TGTGCCAGCTCCTTAGCGGGAGGGCAAGGAGATACGCAGTATTTT; CDR3 protein: CASSLAGGQGDTQYF